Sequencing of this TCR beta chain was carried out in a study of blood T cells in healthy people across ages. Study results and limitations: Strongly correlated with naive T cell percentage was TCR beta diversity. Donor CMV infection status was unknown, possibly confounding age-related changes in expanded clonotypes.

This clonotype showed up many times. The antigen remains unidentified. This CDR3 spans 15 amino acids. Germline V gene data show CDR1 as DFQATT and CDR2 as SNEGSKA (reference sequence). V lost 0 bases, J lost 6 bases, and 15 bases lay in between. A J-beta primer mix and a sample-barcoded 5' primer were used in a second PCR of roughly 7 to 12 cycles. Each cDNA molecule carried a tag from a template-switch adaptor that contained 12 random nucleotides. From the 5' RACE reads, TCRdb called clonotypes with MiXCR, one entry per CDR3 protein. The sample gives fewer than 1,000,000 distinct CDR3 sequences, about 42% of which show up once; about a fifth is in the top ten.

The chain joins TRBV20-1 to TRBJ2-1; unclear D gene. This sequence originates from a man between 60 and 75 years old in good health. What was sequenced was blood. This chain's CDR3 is CSARDLTSNSNEQFF. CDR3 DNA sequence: TGCAGTGCTAGAGATCTCACCTCCAACAGCAATGAGCAGTTCTTC.